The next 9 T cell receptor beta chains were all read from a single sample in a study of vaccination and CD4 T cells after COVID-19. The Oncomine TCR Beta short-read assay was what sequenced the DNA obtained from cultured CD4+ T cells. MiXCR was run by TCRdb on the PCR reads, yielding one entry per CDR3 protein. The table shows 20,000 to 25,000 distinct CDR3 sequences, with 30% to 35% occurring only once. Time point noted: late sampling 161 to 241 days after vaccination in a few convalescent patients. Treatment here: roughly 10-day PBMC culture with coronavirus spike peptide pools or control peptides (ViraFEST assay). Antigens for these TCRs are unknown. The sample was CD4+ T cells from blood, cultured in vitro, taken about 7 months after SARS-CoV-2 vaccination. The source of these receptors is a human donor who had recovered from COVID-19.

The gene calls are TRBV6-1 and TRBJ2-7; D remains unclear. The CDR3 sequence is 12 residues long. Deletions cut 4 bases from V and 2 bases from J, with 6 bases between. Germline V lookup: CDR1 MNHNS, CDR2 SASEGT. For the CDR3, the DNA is TGTGCCAGCAGTGGGAGACCCTACGAGCAGTACTTC. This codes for CASSGRPYEQYF.

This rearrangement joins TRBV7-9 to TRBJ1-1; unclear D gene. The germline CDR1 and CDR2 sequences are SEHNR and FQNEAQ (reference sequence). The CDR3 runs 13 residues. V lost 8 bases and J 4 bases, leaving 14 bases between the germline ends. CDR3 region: CASLDPRSTEAFF. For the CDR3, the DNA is TGTGCCAGCCTTGACCCGAGGAGCACTGAAGCTTTCTTT.

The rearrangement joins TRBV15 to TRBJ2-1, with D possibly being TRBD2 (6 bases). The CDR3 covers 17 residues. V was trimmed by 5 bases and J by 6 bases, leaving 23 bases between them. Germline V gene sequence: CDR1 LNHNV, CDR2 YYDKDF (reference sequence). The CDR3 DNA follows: TGTGCCACCAGCTCCCTGAGGAGGCGGGAACGCGGCAATGAGCAGTTCTTC. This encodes CATSSLRRRERGNEQFF.

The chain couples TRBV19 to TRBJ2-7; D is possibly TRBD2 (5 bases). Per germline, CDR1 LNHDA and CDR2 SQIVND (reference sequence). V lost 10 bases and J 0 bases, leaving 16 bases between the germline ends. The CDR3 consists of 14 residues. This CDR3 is CATSSGRASYEQYF. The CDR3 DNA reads TGTGCCACTTCCAGCGGCCGTGCCTCCTACGAGCAGTACTTC.

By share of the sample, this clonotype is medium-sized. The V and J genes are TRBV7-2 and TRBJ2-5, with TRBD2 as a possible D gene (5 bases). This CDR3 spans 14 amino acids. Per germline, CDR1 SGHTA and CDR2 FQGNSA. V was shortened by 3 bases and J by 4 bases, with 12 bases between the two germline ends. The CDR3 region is CASSFGIRSETQYF. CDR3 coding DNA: TGTGCCAGCAGCTTCGGGATTAGATCAGAGACCCAGTACTTC.

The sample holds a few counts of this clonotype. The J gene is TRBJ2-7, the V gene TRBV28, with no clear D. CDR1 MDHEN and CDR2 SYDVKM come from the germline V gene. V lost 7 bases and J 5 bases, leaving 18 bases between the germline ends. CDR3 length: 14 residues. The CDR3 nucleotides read TGTGCCAGCATAGGCGTCCTCGCAGGTGACGAGCAGTACTTC. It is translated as CASIGVLAGDEQYF.

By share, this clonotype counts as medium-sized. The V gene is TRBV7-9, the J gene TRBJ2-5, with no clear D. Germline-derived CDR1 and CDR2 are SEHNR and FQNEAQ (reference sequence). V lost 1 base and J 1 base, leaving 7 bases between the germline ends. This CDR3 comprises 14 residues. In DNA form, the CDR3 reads TGTGCCAGCAGCTTAGGGCAGCCCCAAGAGACCCAGTACTTC. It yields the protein CASSLGQPQETQYF.

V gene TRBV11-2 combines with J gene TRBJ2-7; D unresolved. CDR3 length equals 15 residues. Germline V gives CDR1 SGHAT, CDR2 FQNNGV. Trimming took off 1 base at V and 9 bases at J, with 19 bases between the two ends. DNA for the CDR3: TGTGCCAGCAGCTTAGGCCCAGGATACCGATTAAGGCAGTACTTC. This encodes CASSLGPGYRLRQYF.

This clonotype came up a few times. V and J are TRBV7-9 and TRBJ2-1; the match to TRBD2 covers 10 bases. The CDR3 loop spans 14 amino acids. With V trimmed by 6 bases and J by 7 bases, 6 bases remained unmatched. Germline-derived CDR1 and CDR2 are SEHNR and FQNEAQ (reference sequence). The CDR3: CASRTSGSGNEQFF. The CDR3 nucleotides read TGTGCCAGCAGGACTAGCGGGTCCGGGAATGAGCAGTTCTTC.